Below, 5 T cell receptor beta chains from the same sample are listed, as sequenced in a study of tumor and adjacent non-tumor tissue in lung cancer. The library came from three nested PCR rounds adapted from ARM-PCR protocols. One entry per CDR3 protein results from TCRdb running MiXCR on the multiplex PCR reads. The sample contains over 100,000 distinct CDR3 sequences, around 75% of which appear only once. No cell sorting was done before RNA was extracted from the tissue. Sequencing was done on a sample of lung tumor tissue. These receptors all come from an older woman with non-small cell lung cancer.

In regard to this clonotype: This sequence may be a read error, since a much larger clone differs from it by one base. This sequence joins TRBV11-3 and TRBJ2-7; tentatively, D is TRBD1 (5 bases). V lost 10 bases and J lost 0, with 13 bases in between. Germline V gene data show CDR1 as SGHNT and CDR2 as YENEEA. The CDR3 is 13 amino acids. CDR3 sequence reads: CAKKQVDSYEQYF. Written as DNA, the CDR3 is TGTGCCAAAAAACAGGTCGACTCCTACGAGCAGTACTTC. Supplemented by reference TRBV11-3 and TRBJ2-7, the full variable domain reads EAGVVQSPRYKIIEKKQPVAFWCNPISGHNTLYWYLQNLGQGPELLIRYENEEAVDDSQLPKDRFSAERLKGVDSTLKIQPAELGDSAVYLCAKKQVDSYEQYFGPGTRLTVT.

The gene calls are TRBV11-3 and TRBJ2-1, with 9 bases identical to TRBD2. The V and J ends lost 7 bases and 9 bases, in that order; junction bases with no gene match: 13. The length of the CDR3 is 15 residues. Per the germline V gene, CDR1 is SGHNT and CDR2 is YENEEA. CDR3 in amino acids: CASNTGSSGIVEQFF. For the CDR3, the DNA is TGTGCCAGCAATACTGGGTCTAGCGGGATTGTTGAGCAGTTCTTC.

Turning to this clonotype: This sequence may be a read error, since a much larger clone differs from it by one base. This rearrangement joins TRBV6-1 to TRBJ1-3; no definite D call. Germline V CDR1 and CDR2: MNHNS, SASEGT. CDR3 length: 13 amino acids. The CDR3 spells CASSVESGNTVYF. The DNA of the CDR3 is TGTGCCAGCTCGGTGGAGAGTGGAAACACCGTATATTTT.

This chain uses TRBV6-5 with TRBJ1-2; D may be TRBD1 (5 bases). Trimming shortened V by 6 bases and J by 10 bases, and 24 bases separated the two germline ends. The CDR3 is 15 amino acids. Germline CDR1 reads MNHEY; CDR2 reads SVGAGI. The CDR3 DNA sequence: TGTGCCAGCAGCCCAACGCGGGGGGTCGGCGATGTCTACACCTTC. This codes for CASSPTRGVGDVYTF.

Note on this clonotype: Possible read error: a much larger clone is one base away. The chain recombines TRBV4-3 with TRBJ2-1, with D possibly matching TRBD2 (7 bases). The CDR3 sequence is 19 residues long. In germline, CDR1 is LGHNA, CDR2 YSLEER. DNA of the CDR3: TGCGTCAGCAGCCAAGATCTTCCTTCACCGGGGGGCGCTAACAATGAGCAGTTCTTC. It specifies CVSSQDLPSPGGANNEQFF.